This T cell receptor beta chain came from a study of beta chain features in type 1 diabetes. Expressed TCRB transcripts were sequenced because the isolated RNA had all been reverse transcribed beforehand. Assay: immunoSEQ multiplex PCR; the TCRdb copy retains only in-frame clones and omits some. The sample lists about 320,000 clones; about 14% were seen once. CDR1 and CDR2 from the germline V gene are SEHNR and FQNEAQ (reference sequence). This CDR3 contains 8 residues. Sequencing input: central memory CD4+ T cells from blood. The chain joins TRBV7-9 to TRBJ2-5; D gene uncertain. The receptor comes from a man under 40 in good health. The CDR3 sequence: CAGETQYF. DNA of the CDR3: TGTGCTGGGGAGACCCAGTACTTC.